This is a list of T cell receptor beta chains from one sample in a study of Ad26.COV2.S vaccination and SARS-CoV-2 variants. TCRdb's copy holds only in-frame clones and misses some; the assay was immunoSEQ multiplex PCR. The sample has hundreds of thousands of clones, around 92% seen once. The sample in question was peripheral blood, obtained in a trial of Ad26.COV2.S vaccine versus placebo. The receptor source for this set is a person between 18 and 65 years old who received the Ad26.COV2.S COVID-19 vaccine or a placebo. Each CDR3 is given with its conserved first and last residue. Fields, in order: V gene, J gene, D gene, clone size, CDR3 DNA, CDR3 protein. D genes are given only for firm matches. Where a row states a size, it is once, few, many or the class of an expanded clone; other rows omit it.

TRBV6-2/TRBV6-3,TRBJ1-2,TRBD1,.,TGTGCCAGCAGTTACTCGATACCAGGGGGCTATGGCTACACCTTC,CASSYSIPGGYGYTF
TRBV18,TRBJ1-4,TRBD1,.,TGTGCCAGCTCACCGGGACAGGAGAATGAAAAACTGTTTTTT,CASSPGQENEKLFF
TRBV7-9,TRBJ2-1,TRBD2,.,TGTGCCAGCAGTCAAAGCGGGGGGGCATTCTATGAGCAGTTCTTC,CASSQSGGAFYEQFF
TRBV29-1,TRBJ2-1,TRBD2,.,TGCAGCGTTGAAGTGCCTACCGGGACTAGCGGGGGTGATGAGCAGTTCTTC,CSVEVPTGTSGGDEQFF
TRBV5-1,TRBJ1-1,.,.,TGCGCCAGCAGCTTACAGAGCATGAACACTGAAGCTTTCTTT,CASSLQSMNTEAFF
TRBV7-2,TRBJ2-3,TRBD2,once,TGTGCCAGCAGCTCCCTACTAGCGGGGGGAACAGATACGCAGTATTTT,CASSSLLAGGTDTQYF
TRBV7-8,TRBJ2-7,.,.,TGTGCCAGCAGCTCAAGGGACATGAGTACCTACGAGCAGTACTTC,CASSSRDMSTYEQYF
TRBV5-1,TRBJ2-1,.,.,TGCGCCAGCAGCTTGGATTCAGGGACCTACAATGAGCAGTTCTTC,CASSLDSGTYNEQFF
TRBV29-1,TRBJ2-1,.,.,TGCAGCGTTCCCCTCACCCATAGCACCTACAATGAGCAGTTCTTC,CSVPLTHSTYNEQFF
TRBV6-2/TRBV6-3,TRBJ2-7,.,.,TGTGCCAGCAGCCCACAGGGATATTTTTACGAGCAGTACTTC,CASSPQGYFYEQYF
TRBV29-1,TRBJ2-3,.,.,TGCAGCGTTGAATACCACCGCACAGATACGCAGTATTTT,CSVEYHRTDTQYF
TRBV5-1,TRBJ2-3,TRBD1,.,TGCGCCAGCAGCGACAGGGGGGACTACCGCACAGATACGCAGTATTTT,CASSDRGDYRTDTQYF
TRBV19,TRBJ2-1,TRBD2,.,TGTGCCAGTAGTGCTAGCGGGGTGGTAAGGGAGCAGTTCTTC,CASSASGVVREQFF
TRBV21-1,TRBJ1-6,.,.,TGTGCCAGCAGCAAAGAAGGCAGACTCATCCTTAACTCCTATAATTCACCCCTCCACTTT,CASSKEGRLILNSYNSPLHF
TRBV7-8,TRBJ2-7,.,.,TGTGCCAGCACCCTCAGGGGTCACAGCCCCTACGAGCAGTACTTC,CASTLRGHSPYEQYF
TRBV6-6,TRBJ1-6,TRBD1,.,TGTGCCAGCAGAGGACAGGGCCATTCCTATAATTCACCCCTCCACTTT,CASRGQGHSYNSPLHF
TRBV2,TRBJ1-2,TRBD1,.,TGTGCCAGCAGTCCCTACGGGACAGGTGTCTATGGCTACACCTTC,CASSPYGTGVYGYTF
TRBV7-2,TRBJ2-1,TRBD2,.,TGTGCCAGCAGCTTAGTTGCTAGCGGGGGGGTGAGGAATGAGCAGTTCTTC,CASSLVASGGVRNEQFF
TRBV4-3,TRBJ2-7,TRBD1,.,TGCGCCAGCAGCCAAGCAGGGGGCTCCTACGAGCAGTACTTC,CASSQAGGSYEQYF
TRBV9,TRBJ2-7,TRBD1,.,TGTGCCAGCAGCCGAGAAGACAGGGGCGGGTACGAGCAGTACTTC,CASSREDRGGYEQYF
TRBV9,TRBJ2-5,TRBD2,.,TGTGCCAGCAGCGTAGGCAGCGGGGGGGCCGGGGAGACCCAGTACTTC,CASSVGSGGAGETQYF
TRBV27,TRBJ2-7,TRBD1,.,TGTGCCAGCAGTTCAGGGGGCGGGGAGCAGTACTTC,CASSSGGGEQYF
TRBV5-8,TRBJ2-3,.,.,TGTGCCAGCAGCTTGTTGAACTCTCTTACGGATACGCAGTATTTT,CASSLLNSLTDTQYF
TRBV18,TRBJ2-4,.,.,TGTGCCAGCTCAGAGGGTCCTAAAAACATTCAGTACTTC,CASSEGPKNIQYF
TRBV15,TRBJ2-5,.,.,TGTGCCACCAGCCGTCCGGCGGGGTTAGAATTCCAAGAGACCCAGTACTTC,CATSRPAGLEFQETQYF
TRBV4-3,TRBJ2-7,.,.,TGCGCCAGCAGCCAAGGACTAGGTGAGCATCGGTACTTC,CASSQGLGEHRYF
TRBV3-1/TRBV3-2,TRBJ2-3,.,.,TGTGCCAGCATACTTCATAGCTGTCGCACAGATACGCAGTATTTT,CASILHSCRTDTQYF
TRBV7-9,TRBJ2-6,.,.,TGTGCCAGCAGCTTATGGCCTCCGAGCTCTGGGGCCAACGTCCTGACTTTC,CASSLWPPSSGANVLTF
TRBV11-2,TRBJ2-3,TRBD2,.,TGTGCCAGCAGGACCTTCGGGAGGGGATTATCAGATACGCAGTATTTT,CASRTFGRGLSDTQYF
TRBV28,TRBJ2-7,TRBD1,.,TGTGCCTCCCGGGACAGGGTTTCCTACGAGCAGTACTTC,CASRDRVSYEQYF
TRBV9,TRBJ1-1,TRBD1,once,TGTGCCAGCAGCAGGGACAGATACATGAACACTGAAGCTTTCTTT,CASSRDRYMNTEAFF
TRBV12-5,TRBJ2-3,.,.,TGTGCTAGTGGTCTTGGGATGGACACAGATACGCAGTATTTT,CASGLGMDTDTQYF
TRBV5-1,TRBJ2-3,.,.,TGCGCCAGCAGCTTGGCTCTGGGGACAGATACGCAGTATTTT,CASSLALGTDTQYF
TRBV7-2,TRBJ2-7,TRBD1,.,TGTGCCAGCAGCTTAGGGACAGGGGGATCCTCCTACGAGCAGTACTTC,CASSLGTGGSSYEQYF
TRBV2,TRBJ1-4,TRBD1,.,TGTGCCAGCAGTCCTGACAGGGGCCATGAAAAACTGTTTTTT,CASSPDRGHEKLFF
TRBV5-5,TRBJ2-7,.,.,TGTGCCAGCAGCTTGTTCCCCTACGAGCAGTACTTC,CASSLFPYEQYF
TRBV5-4,TRBJ1-1,.,few,TGTGCCAGCAGTACCGGGCCCCTGAACACTGAAGCTTTCTTT,CASSTGPLNTEAFF
TRBV5-1,TRBJ2-3,TRBD2,.,TGCGCCAGCAGCCCACAGACTAGCGGGGGCACAGATACGCAGTATTTT,CASSPQTSGGTDTQYF
TRBV5-3,TRBJ2-2,.,.,TGTGCCAGAAGACGCATCCCAACCCGGGGCCCGGGGCTAAACACCGGGGAGCTGTTTTTT,CARRRIPTRGPGLNTGELFF
TRBV5-6,TRBJ1-6,.,.,TGTGCCAGCAGCTTCGGAGGCCTAAATTCACCCCTCCACTTT,CASSFGGLNSPLHF
TRBV6-5,TRBJ2-7,.,.,TGTGCCAGCAGCCTCCGAACAGACTACGAGCAGTACTTC,CASSLRTDYEQYF
TRBV27,TRBJ2-1,.,.,TGTGCCAGCAGTTTAACTAGCTCCTACAATGAGCAGTTCTTC,CASSLTSSYNEQFF
TRBV7-7,TRBJ2-5,TRBD2,.,TGTGCTAGCAGCATCACTAGCGGGCCCCAAGAGACCCAGTACTTC,CASSITSGPQETQYF
TRBV7-2,TRBJ2-7,.,few,TGTGCCAGCAGGAGGGGGGGCTCCCACGAGCAGTACTTC,CASRRGGSHEQYF
TRBV11-2,TRBJ2-5,.,.,TGTGCCAGCGGACCCGCCGCGGGCCAAGAGACCCAGTACTTC,CASGPAAGQETQYF
TRBV7-9,TRBJ1-1,.,.,TGTGCCAGCAGCCCCCCCCTTATCAGAAACACTGAAGCTTTCTTT,CASSPPLIRNTEAFF
TRBV20-1,TRBJ1-5,.,.,TGCAGTGCTAGTCCTAAGTACCGGGAAAATAGCAATCAGCCCCAGCATTTT,CSASPKYRENSNQPQHF
TRBV5-1,TRBJ1-3,.,.,TGCGCCAGCAGCTTGGCCTCCGGACCCTCTGGAAACACCATATATTTT,CASSLASGPSGNTIYF
TRBV4-1,TRBJ2-2,.,.,TGCGCCAGCAGCCAAGCCTATCCGGGACTTATAGCGAACACCGGGGAGCTGTTTTTT,CASSQAYPGLIANTGELFF
TRBV7-9,TRBJ1-5,.,once,TGTGCCAGCAGCCCGGGCCAGGGCCTGCCCCATTTT,CASSPGQGLPHF